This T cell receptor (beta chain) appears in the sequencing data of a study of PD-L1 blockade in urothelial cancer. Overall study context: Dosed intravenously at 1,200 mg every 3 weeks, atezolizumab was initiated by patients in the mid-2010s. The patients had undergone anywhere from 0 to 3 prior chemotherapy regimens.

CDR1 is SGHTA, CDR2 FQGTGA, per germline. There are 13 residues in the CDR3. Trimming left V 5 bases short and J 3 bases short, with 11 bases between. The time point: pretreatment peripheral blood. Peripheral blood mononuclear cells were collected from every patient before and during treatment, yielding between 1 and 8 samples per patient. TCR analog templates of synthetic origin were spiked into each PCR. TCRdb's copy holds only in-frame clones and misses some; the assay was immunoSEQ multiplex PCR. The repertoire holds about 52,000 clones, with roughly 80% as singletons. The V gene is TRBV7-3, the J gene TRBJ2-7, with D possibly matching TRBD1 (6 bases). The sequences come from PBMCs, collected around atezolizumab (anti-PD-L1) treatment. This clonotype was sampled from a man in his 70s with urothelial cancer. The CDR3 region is CASSPDSNYEQYF. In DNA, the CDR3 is TGTGCCAGCAGCCCGGACAGTAACTACGAGCAGTACTTC.